The TCR beta chain described here comes from a study of blood T cells in healthy people across ages. The CDR3 sequence is 12 residues long. V lost 11 bases and J 3 bases, leaving 13 bases between the germline ends. CDR1 is MGHDK, CDR2 SYGVNS, per germline. Individuals who donated were healthy Caucasians from Russia aged 6 to 90. Total RNA was isolated from each sample in quantities of at least 5 micrograms. The authors ran a second PCR of about 6 to 11 cycles using a sample-barcoded 5' primer and a J-beta primer mix. Using its own MiXCR run on the 5' RACE reads, TCRdb lists one record per CDR3 protein. The sample consists of 800,000 to 1,000,000 distinct CDR3 sequences, roughly 50% of them appearing once.

The sequenced material came from blood. This TCR was sampled from a man in his thirties or forties in good health. The V call is TRBV25-1, the J call TRBJ1-2; unclear D gene. CDR3 nucleotides: TGTGCCTCCCTGGGAGGACACTATGGCTACACCTTC. Its translation: CASLGGHYGYTF.